This T cell receptor (beta chain) was sequenced in a study of T cells in Graves' hyperthyroidism and ophthalmopathy. Study-wide results and limits: The majority of expanded thyroid clonotypes above 0.001 also appeared in blood.

Source material for PBMCs was around 10 ml fresh peripheral blood. This clonotype was counted ten times or more. No antigen is known for it. The CDR3 has 12 residues. Using RNA transcripts as the source, TCR beta CDR3 regions were amplified. A first-round RT-PCR of the TCR CDR3 used the HTBI primer set. MiXCR, applied by TCRdb to the multiplex PCR reads, yields one record per CDR3 protein. The table lists approximately 700,000 distinct CDR3 sequences, about 16% of them singletons. This sequence was found in a man aged 18 to 30 with Graves' hyperthyroidism. J is TRBJ2-7 and V is TRBV3-2; the D call TRBD2 from the table was never checked on the DNA. TRBV3-2 is recorded as a pseudogene. Sequenced sample: blood. CDR3 bases: TGTGCCAGCAGCCAAGATCGGCGCGAGCAGTACTTC. Translation: CASSQDRREQYF.